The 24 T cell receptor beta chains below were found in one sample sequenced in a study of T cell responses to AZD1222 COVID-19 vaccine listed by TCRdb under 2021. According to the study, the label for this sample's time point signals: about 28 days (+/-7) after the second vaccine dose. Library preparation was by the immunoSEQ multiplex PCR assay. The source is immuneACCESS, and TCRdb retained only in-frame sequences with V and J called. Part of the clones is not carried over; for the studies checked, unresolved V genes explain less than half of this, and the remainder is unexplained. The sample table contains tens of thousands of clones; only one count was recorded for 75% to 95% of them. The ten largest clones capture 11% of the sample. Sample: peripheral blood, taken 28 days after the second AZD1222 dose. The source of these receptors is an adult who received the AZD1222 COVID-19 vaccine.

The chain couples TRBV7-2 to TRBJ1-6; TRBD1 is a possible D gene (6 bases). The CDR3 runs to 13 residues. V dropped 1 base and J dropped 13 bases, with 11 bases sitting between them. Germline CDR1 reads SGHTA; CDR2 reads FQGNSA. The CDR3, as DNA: TGTGCCAGCAGCTTAGAGTACAGGGCCCCCCTCCACTTT. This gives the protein CASSLEYRAPLHF.

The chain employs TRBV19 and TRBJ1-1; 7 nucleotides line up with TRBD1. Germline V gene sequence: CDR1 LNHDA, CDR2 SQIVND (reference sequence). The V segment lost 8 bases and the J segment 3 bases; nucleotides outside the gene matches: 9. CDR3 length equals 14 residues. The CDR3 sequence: CASGWPDRDTEAFF. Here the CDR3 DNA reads TGTGCCAGTGGCTGGCCTGACAGGGACACTGAAGCTTTCTTT.

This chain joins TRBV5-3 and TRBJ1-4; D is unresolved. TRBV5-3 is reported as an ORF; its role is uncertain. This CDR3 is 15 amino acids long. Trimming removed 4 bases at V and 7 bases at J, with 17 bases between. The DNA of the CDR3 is TGTGCCAGAAGCCAAGGTGGCGTTTTCGGTGAAAAACTGTTTTTT. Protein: CARSQGGVFGEKLFF.

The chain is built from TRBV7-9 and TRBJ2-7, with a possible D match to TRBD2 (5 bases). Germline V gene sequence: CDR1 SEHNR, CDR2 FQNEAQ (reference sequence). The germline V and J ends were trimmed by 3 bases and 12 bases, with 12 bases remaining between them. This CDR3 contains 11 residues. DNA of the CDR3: TGTGCCAGCAGCTTCGGGGTTATTTGGTACTTC. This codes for CASSFGVIWYF.

In DNA, the CDR3 is TGTGCCAGCAGCTTATTGCAGGGGGTCCTAGGTGAAGCTTTCTTT. Its protein is CASSLLQGVLGEAFF. The chain has TRBV7-9 and TRBJ1-1; TRBD1 matches 7 bases. The CDR3 length is 15 residues. Germline trimming cut 2 bases from V and 7 bases from J; bases unmatched to any gene: 10. CDR1 and CDR2 from the germline V gene are SEHNR and FQNEAQ (reference sequence).

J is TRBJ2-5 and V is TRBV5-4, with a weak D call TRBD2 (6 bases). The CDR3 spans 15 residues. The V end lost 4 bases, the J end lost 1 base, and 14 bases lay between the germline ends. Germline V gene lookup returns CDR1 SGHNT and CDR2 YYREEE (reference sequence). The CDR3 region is CASSLGGSLQETQYF. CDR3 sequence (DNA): TGTGCCAGCAGCCTCGGGGGTTCGCTCCAAGAGACCCAGTACTTC.

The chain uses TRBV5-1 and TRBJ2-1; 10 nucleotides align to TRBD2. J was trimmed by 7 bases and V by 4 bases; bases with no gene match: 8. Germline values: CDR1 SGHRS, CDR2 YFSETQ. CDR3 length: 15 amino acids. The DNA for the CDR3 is TGCGCCAGCAGCATGCAGACTAGCGGGCTAAATGAGCAGTTCTTC. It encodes CASSMQTSGLNEQFF.

CDR3 DNA: TGTGCCAGCAGCCGCCTAACTTCACCGGGACTGCGGGGCACTGAAGCTTTCTTT. Translating it yields CASSRLTSPGLRGTEAFF. The V gene is TRBV11-2, the J gene TRBJ1-1, with D possibly being TRBD1 (5 bases). The CDR3 is 18 amino acids. The germline V and J ends were trimmed by 5 bases and 4 bases, with 26 bases remaining between them. Germline-derived CDR1 and CDR2 are SGHAT and FQNNGV. Looking up the rest from reference TRBV11-2 and TRBJ1-1 gives the full variable domain: EAGVAQSPRYKIIEKRQSVAFWCNPISGHATLYWYQQILGQGPKLLIQFQNNGVVDDSQLPKDRFSAERLKGVDSTLKIQPAKLEDSAVYLCASSRLTSPGLRGTEAFFGQGTRLTVV.

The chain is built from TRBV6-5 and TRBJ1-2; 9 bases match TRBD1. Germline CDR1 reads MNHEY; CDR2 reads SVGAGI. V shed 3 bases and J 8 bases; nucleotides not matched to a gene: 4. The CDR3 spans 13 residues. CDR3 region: CASSYTTGGGYTF. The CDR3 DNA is TGTGCCAGCAGTTATACAACAGGGGGCGGCTACACCTTC.

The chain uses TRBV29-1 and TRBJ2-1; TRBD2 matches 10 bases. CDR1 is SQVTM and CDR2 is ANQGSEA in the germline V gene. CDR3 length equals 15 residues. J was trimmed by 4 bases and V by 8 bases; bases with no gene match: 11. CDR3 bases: TGCAGCTCCCGGGCTAGCGGGAGTGGTTACAATGAGCAGTTCTTC. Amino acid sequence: CSSRASGSGYNEQFF.

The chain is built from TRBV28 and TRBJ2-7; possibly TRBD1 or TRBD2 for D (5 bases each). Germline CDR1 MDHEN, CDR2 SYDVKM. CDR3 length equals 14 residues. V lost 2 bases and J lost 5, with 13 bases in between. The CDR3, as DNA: TGTGCCAGCAGTTTAGGGACGGTTGTCAACGAGCAGTACTTC. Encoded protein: CASSLGTVVNEQYF. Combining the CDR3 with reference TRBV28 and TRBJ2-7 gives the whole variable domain DVKVTQSSRYLVKRTGEKVFLECVQDMDHENMFWYRQDPGLGLRLIYFSYDVKMKEKGDIPEGYSVSREKKERFSLILESASTNQTSMYLCASSLGTVVNEQYFGPGTRLTVT.

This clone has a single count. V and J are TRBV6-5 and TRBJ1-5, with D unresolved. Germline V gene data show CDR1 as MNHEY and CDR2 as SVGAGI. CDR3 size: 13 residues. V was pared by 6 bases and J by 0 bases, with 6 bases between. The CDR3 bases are TGTGCCAGCAGACTCAGTAGCAATCAGCCCCAGCATTTT. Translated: CASRLSSNQPQHF.

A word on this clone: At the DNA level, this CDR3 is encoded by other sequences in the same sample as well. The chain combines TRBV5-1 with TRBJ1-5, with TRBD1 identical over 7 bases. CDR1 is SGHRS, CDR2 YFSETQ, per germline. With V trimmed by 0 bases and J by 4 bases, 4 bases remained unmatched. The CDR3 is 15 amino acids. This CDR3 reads CASSLGQGGNQPQHF. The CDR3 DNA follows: TGCGCCAGCAGCTTGGGACAGGGTGGGAATCAGCCCCAGCATTTT.

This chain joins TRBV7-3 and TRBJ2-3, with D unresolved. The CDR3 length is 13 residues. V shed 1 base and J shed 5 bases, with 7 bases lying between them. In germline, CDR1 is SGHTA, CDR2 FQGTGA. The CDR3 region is CASSLISGDTQYF. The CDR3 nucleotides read TGTGCCAGCAGCTTAATTTCGGGAGATACGCAGTATTTT.

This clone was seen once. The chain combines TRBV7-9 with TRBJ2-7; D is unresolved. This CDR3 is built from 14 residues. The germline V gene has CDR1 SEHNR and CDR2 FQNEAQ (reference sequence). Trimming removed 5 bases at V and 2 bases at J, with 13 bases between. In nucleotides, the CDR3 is TGTGCCAGCAGCCTCGTAGAGGTCACCTACGAGCAGTACTTC. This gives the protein CASSLVEVTYEQYF.

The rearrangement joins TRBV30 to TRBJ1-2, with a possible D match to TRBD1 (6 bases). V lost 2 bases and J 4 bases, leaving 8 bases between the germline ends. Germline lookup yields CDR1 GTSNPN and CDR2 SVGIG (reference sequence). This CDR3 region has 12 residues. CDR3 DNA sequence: TGTGCCTGGAGTTCAGGGGTCTATGGCTACACCTTC. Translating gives CAWSSGVYGYTF. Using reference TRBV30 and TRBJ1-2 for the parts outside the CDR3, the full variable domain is SQTIHQWPATLVQPVGSPLSLECTVEGTSNPNLYWYRQAAGRGLQLLFYSVGIGQISSEVPQNLSASRPQDRQFILSSKKLLLSDSGFYLCAWSSGVYGYTFGSGTRLTVV.

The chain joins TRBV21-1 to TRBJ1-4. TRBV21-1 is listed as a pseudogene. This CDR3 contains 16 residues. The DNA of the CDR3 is TGTGCCAGCAGCAGCCATCCGGGACCGTGGTTGGAAAAACTGTTTTTT. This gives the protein CASSSHPGPWLEKLFF.

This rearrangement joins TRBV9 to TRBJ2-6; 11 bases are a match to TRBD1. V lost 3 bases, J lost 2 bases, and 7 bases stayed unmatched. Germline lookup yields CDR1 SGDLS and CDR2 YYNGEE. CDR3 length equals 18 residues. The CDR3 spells CASSGSGTGGAGANVLTF. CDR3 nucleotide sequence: TGTGCCAGCAGCGGATCCGGGACAGGGGGAGCTGGGGCCAACGTCCTGACTTTC.

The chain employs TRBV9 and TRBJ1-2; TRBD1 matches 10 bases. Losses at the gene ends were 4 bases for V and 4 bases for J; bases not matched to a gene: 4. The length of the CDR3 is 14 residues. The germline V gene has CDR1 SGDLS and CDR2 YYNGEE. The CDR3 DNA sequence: TGTGCCAGCAGCCCCGGGACAGGGGCCTATGGCTACACCTTC. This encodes CASSPGTGAYGYTF.

DNA for the CDR3: TGTGCCAGCAGCTACAGGGAGACGGGCTATGGCTACACCTTC. This translates into CASSYRETGYGYTF. The chain recombines TRBV5-8 with TRBJ1-2; possible D gene TRBD1, 6 bases. The V gene lost 3 bases and the J gene lost 4 bases, with 13 bases spanning the gap. Germline assignment: CDR1 SGHTS and CDR2 YDEGEE. The CDR3 spans 14 residues.

The CDR3 nucleotides read TGTGCCAGCAGTGCAACCGGGACTAGCGTCAAGGAGACCCAGTACTTC. As protein: CASSATGTSVKETQYF. The gene calls are TRBV2 and TRBJ2-5; 10 bases fit TRBD2. Germline CDR1 and CDR2: SNHLY and FYNNEI. CDR3 length: 16 residues. Germline trimming cut 4 bases from V and 5 bases from J; bases unmatched to any gene: 10.

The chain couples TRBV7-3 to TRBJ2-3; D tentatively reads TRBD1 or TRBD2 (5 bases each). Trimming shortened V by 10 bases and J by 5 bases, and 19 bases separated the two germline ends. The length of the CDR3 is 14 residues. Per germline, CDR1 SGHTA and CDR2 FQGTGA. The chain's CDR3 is CATSVGATGDTQYF. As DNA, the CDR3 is TGTGCCACCTCGGTCGGGGCCACGGGAGATACGCAGTATTTT.

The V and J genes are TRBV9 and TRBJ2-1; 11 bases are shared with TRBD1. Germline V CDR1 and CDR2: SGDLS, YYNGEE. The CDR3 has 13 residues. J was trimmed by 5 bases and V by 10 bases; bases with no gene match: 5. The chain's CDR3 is CAGGTGGNNEQFF. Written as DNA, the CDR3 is TGTGCCGGAGGGACAGGGGGAAACAATGAGCAGTTCTTC.

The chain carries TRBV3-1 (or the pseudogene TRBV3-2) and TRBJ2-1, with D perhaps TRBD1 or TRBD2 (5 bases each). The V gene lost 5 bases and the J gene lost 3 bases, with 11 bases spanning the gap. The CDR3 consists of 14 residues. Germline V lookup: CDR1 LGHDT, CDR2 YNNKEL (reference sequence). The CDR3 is CASSLWDDYNEQFF. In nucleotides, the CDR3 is TGTGCCAGCAGCTTATGGGACGACTACAATGAGCAGTTCTTC.